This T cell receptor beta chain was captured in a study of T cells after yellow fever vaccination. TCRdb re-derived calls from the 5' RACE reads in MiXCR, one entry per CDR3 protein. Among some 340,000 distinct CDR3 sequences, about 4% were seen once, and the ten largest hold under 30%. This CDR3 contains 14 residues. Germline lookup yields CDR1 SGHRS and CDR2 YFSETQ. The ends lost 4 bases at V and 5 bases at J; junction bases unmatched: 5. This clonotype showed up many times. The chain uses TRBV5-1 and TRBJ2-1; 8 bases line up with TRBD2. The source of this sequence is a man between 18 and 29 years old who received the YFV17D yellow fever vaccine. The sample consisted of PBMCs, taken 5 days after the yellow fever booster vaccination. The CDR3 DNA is TGCGCCAGCAGCCCGAGCGGGAGCAACAATGAGCAGTTCTTC. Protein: CASSPSGSNNEQFF.